This paragraph covers one T cell receptor beta chain sequence. This sample stems from a study of T-cell reconstitution after alpha-beta-depleted transplantation in children. The CDR3 consists of 15 residues. V lost 3 bases, J lost 1 base, and 13 bases lay in between. Germline V lookup: CDR1 SGHRS, CDR2 YFSETQ. During its preparation, the TCRbeta library received unique molecular identifiers. A single record per CDR3 protein comes from TCRdb applying MiXCR to the PCR reads. The table has about 200,000 distinct CDR3 sequences, roughly 7% seen once. V gene TRBV5-1 combines with J gene TRBJ1-1, with D hard to call. This specimen consisted of PBMCs, obtained before TCRalphabeta/CD19-depleted stem cell transplant. The clonotype comes from a boy younger than 10 with acute lymphoblastic leukemia, due to receive a stem cell transplant. The CDR3 protein is CASSSDTGRNTEAFF. CDR3 in DNA: TGCGCCAGCAGCTCAGACACTGGTCGGAACACTGAAGCTTTCTTT.